These 29 T cell receptor beta chains share one sample of origin, sequenced in a study of cytomegalovirus exposure and HLA in healthy donors (dated by TCRdb to 2015 to 2018). To prepare the library, the immunoSEQ multiplex PCR assay was applied. The multiplex PCR relied on a mix of 60 forward primers for TCR Vbeta segments and 13 reverse primers for TCR Jbeta segments. TCRdb took this table from immuneACCESS and kept in-frame rearrangements with V and J called. Such tables lack part of the clones; where checked against another copy, unresolved V genes explain under half of the gap, and the rest is unexplained. Present in this sample are about 140,000 clones, approximately 85% of which were seen just once. About 0.51% of the sample rests with the top ten. Material for sequencing was PBMCs. The receptor set was obtained from a woman aged 40 to 49 in good health and CMV-seronegative.

V usage is TRBV9 and J usage is TRBJ2-5; D uncertain. CDR1 is SGDLS and CDR2 is YYNGEE in the germline V gene. Trimming left V 0 bases short and J 5 bases short, with 11 bases between. The CDR3 contains 14 residues. The CDR3 is CASSVAGRRETQYF. The DNA of the CDR3 is TGTGCCAGCAGCGTAGCAGGCCGACGGGAGACCCAGTACTTC. Complete variable domain (other parts from reference TRBV9 and TRBJ2-5): DSGVTQTPKHLITATGQRVTLRCSPRSGDLSVYWYQQSLDQGLQFLIQYYNGEERAKGNILERFSAQQFPDLHSELNLSSLELGDSALYFCASSVAGRRETQYFGPGTRLLVL.

This clone is a singleton in its sample. The CDR3 nucleotides are TGTGCCAGCAGCTTTTCGTGGGAGGGCCTGAGATTCGAGCAGTACTTC. Translation gives CASSFSWEGLRFEQYF. This rearrangement joins TRBV11-2 to TRBJ2-7, with 7 positions matching TRBD2. There are 16 residues in the CDR3. With V trimmed by 3 bases and J by 6 bases, 14 bases remained unmatched. CDR1 is SGHAT, CDR2 FQNNGV, per germline.

The chain uses TRBV27 and TRBJ2-3; D is uncertain. CDR3 length: 16 residues. The V end lost 0 bases, the J end lost 0 bases, and 10 bases lay between the germline ends. CDR1 and CDR2 from the germline V gene are MNHEY and SMNVEV (reference sequence). Written as DNA, the CDR3 is TGTGCCAGCAGTTTATCGTCCTTTTTAAGCACAGATACGCAGTATTTT. This gives the protein CASSLSSFLSTDTQYF.

This clone was recorded once. The V and J genes are TRBV5-5 and TRBJ2-7; possibly TRBD1 for D (7 bases). The germline CDR1 and CDR2 sequences are SGHKS and YYEKEE (reference sequence). V lost 2 bases and J 3 bases, leaving 12 bases between the germline ends. The CDR3 is made up of 14 amino acids. CDR3 amino acids: CASSLRRGDYEQYF. The CDR3 coding sequence is TGTGCCAGCAGCTTACGCAGGGGGGACTACGAGCAGTACTTC. Full variable domain (remainder filled in from reference TRBV5-5 and TRBJ2-7): DAGVTQSPTHLIKTRGQQVTLRCSPISGHKSVSWYQQVLGQGPQFIFQYYEKEERGRGNFPDRFSARQFPNYSSELNVNALLLGDSALYLCASSLRRGDYEQYFGPGTRLTVT.

About this clone itself: An end of the junction differs from the germline gene, which may be a read error. V is TRBV6-1 and J is TRBJ1-5; 7 bases match TRBD1. CDR1 and CDR2 from the germline V gene are MNHNS and SASEGT. The CDR3 contains 16 residues. CDR3 nucleotide sequence: TGTGCCAACAGTGACCCAGGACAGGCCCTGGGGCAGCCCCAGCATTTT. As protein: CANSDPGQALGQPQHF.

V usage is TRBV5-8 and J usage is TRBJ2-6; no reliable D call. Germline V lookup: CDR1 SGHTS, CDR2 YDEGEE. The length of the CDR3 is 17 residues. Trimming cost V 0 bases and J 1 base, with 11 bases left between them. This CDR3 reads CASSLALSLSGANVLTF. Written as DNA, the CDR3 is TGTGCCAGCAGCTTGGCGTTGAGCCTTTCTGGGGCCAACGTCCTGACTTTC.

V usage is TRBV7-9 and J usage is TRBJ2-1; 10 bases fit TRBD2. Trimming cost V 7 bases and J 3 bases; bases outside gene matches: 6. Germline CDR1 is SEHNR and CDR2 is FQNEAQ (reference sequence). The CDR3 has 15 amino acids. The CDR3 DNA follows: TGTGCCAGCACCCCGACTAGCGGGTACTACAATGAGCAGTTCTTC. Protein sequence: CASTPTSGYYNEQFF.

About this clone: The junction differs from germline at one of its ends, possibly a read error. The chain uses TRBV7-7 and TRBJ2-7; 9 bases map to TRBD1. This CDR3 comprises 14 residues. Germline CDR1 reads SSHAT; CDR2 reads FNYEAQ (reference sequence). The CDR3 region has the DNA TGTGCTAGCAGCTTAGGGGACAGGGTCAGTGAGCAGTACTTC. Translating it yields CASSLGDRVSEQYF.

V usage is TRBV9 and J usage is TRBJ2-2; 9 bases line up with TRBD2. J gave up 6 bases and V 0 bases, and 3 bases lay outside the gene matches. Germline CDR1 SGDLS, CDR2 YYNGEE. The CDR3 contains 15 residues. The CDR3: CASSVEVAGAGELFF. DNA for the CDR3: TGTGCCAGCAGCGTAGAGGTAGCGGGAGCCGGGGAGCTGTTTTTT.

The chain joins TRBV7-9 to TRBJ1-1, with 8 bases matching TRBD1. J lost 3 bases, V lost 5 bases, and 8 bases had no gene match. The CDR3 loop spans 15 amino acids. Germline V gene sequence: CDR1 SEHNR, CDR2 FQNEAQ (reference sequence). The CDR3 DNA reads TGTGCCAGCAGCCTCCGGACAGGGAGACACACTGAAGCTTTCTTT. It is translated as CASSLRTGRHTEAFF.

The chain combines TRBV30 with TRBJ1-1; D is perhaps TRBD1 (6 bases). CDR1 and CDR2 (germline): GTSNPN, SVGIG (reference sequence). CDR3 length equals 14 residues. V dropped 3 bases and J dropped 4 bases, with 15 bases sitting between them. The CDR3 DNA is TGTGCCTGGAGGATATCCCAGGGGACCACTGAAGCTTTCTTT. Amino acids: CAWRISQGTTEAFF.

At least ten counts were recorded for this clone. V usage is TRBV5-6 and J usage is TRBJ2-3, with a tentative D call TRBD2 (5 bases). The germline V gene has CDR1 SGHDT and CDR2 YYEEEE. V was pared by 4 bases and J by 2 bases, with 14 bases between. There are 15 residues in the CDR3. The CDR3 DNA follows: TGTGCCAGCAGCCCCGACGGGGTGACCACAGATACGCAGTATTTT. It is translated as CASSPDGVTTDTQYF.

The genes are TRBV19 and TRBJ1-5; TRBD1 might be the D (6 bases). Per germline, CDR1 LNHDA and CDR2 SQIVND (reference sequence). V lost 5 bases and J lost 0, with 11 bases in between. The CDR3 runs 15 residues. The CDR3 DNA follows: TGTGCCAGTAGTCCGGACAGCTATAGCAATCAGCCCCAGCATTTT. This codes for CASSPDSYSNQPQHF.

This clone occurred once. Other DNA sequences from this sample encode an identical CDR3 as well. V and J are TRBV30 and TRBJ2-3, with D possibly TRBD1 on 6 matching bases. CDR1 GTSNPN and CDR2 SVGIG come from the germline V gene (reference sequence). V shed 4 bases and J shed 4 bases, with 6 bases lying between them. The length of the CDR3 is 11 residues. CDR3 region: CAWTGADTQYF. Written as DNA, the CDR3 is TGTGCCTGGACAGGGGCAGATACGCAGTATTTT.

DNA of the CDR3: TGTGCCAGCAGGCTAGGGCTAGGGGGACTAGCGGGAGTAGGCAATGAGCAGTTCTTC. Amino acids: CASRLGLGGLAGVGNEQFF. This chain uses TRBV28 with TRBJ2-1; TRBD2 agrees at 14 bases. This CDR3 region has 19 residues. Germline CDR1 and CDR2: MDHEN and SYDVKM. The J segment lost 6 bases and the V segment lost 6 bases, leaving 16 bases of the junction unmatched. The variable domain in full, completed from reference TRBV28 and TRBJ2-1, reads DVKVTQSSRYLVKRTGEKVFLECVQDMDHENMFWYRQDPGLGLRLIYFSYDVKMKEKGDIPEGYSVSREKKERFSLILESASTNQTSMYLCASRLGLGGLAGVGNEQFFGPGTRLTVL.

The J gene is TRBJ1-1, the V gene TRBV28; D may be TRBD1 (6 bases). This CDR3 is 14 amino acids long. V shed 5 bases and J shed 0 bases, with 10 bases lying between them. Per the germline V gene, CDR1 is MDHEN and CDR2 is SYDVKM. The CDR3 protein is CASSTGGLNTEAFF. In nucleotides, the CDR3 is TGTGCCAGCAGTACCGGGGGGCTGAACACTGAAGCTTTCTTT.

The chain recombines TRBV4-2 with TRBJ2-1; maybe TRBD2 (5 bases). The CDR3 spans 16 residues. The germline V gene has CDR1 LGHNA and CDR2 YNFKEQ. Trimming pared 1 base from V and 2 bases from J, leaving 12 bases between. In nucleotides, the CDR3 is TGTGCCAGCAGCCAAGTTTCGGGGAGAGCCTACAATGAGCAGTTCTTC. It codes for CASSQVSGRAYNEQFF.

J is TRBJ1-5 and V is TRBV15; unclear D gene. Per germline, CDR1 LNHNV and CDR2 YYDKDF (reference sequence). CDR3 length equals 17 residues. The V gene lost 5 bases and the J gene lost 3 bases, with 20 bases spanning the gap. The CDR3 loop is CATSGDRTIRLNQPQHF. CDR3 coding DNA: TGTGCCACCAGCGGGGATCGGACTATCAGGCTCAATCAGCCCCAGCATTTT. The variable domain in full, completed from reference TRBV15 and TRBJ1-5, reads DAMVIQNPRYQVTQFGKPVTLSCSQTLNHNVMYWYQQKSSQAPKLLFHYYDKDFNNEADTPDNFQSRRPNTSFCFLDIRSPGLGDTAMYLCATSGDRTIRLNQPQHFGDGTRLSIL.

V usage is TRBV7-8 and J usage is TRBJ1-5; 9 nucleotides agree with TRBD1. This CDR3 is built from 18 residues. J gave up 5 bases and V 0 bases, and 11 bases lay outside the gene matches. Germline loops: CDR1 SGHVS, CDR2 FQNEAQ. The CDR3 here is CASSLAPGQGKGDQPQHF. In DNA, the CDR3 is TGTGCCAGCAGCTTAGCGCCAGGACAGGGGAAGGGCGATCAGCCCCAGCATTTT.

This chain uses TRBV13 with TRBJ2-7, with TRBD2 matching 8 bases. The CDR3 covers 15 residues. Trimming at V came to 5 bases and at J to 4 bases, leaving 10 bases not matched to a gene. Germline assignment: CDR1 PRHDT and CDR2 FYEKMQ (reference sequence). The CDR3: CASSAGAGVGYEQYF. As DNA, the CDR3 is TGTGCCAGCAGCGCCGGAGCGGGAGTGGGTTACGAGCAGTACTTC.

The chain recombines TRBV6-1 with TRBJ1-4, with D perhaps TRBD1 (5 bases). This CDR3 region has 14 residues. Germline V gives CDR1 MNHNS, CDR2 SASEGT. V lost 7 bases, J lost 2 bases, and 11 bases lay in between. The CDR3 loop is CASIQAGTNEKLFF. CDR3 coding DNA: TGTGCCAGCATCCAGGCAGGGACTAATGAAAAACTGTTTTTT.

J is TRBJ2-2 and V is TRBV7-8; D gene unclear. This CDR3 region has 14 residues. V was shortened by 2 bases and J by 6 bases, with 10 bases between the two germline ends. Looked up from germline, CDR1 is SGHVS and CDR2 is FQNEAQ. The CDR3 region is CASSLPDSSGELFF. CDR3 coding DNA: TGTGCCAGCAGCTTACCGGATAGCTCCGGGGAGCTGTTTTTT.

The CDR3 sequence is CASSLAGGEEVQYF. The DNA of the CDR3 is TGTGCCAGCAGCTTGGCAGGCGGTGAGGAGGTCCAGTACTTC. V gene TRBV7-6 combines with J gene TRBJ2-5; TRBD2 might be the D (5 bases). Germline CDR1 is SGHVS and CDR2 is FNYEAQ. Trimming shortened V by 3 bases and J by 10 bases, and 18 bases separated the two germline ends. CDR3 length equals 14 residues.

The chain links TRBV18 to TRBJ2-7; D might be TRBD1 (5 bases). CDR3 length: 14 amino acids. CDR1 and CDR2 from the germline V gene are KGHSH and LQKENI. V was shortened by 5 bases and J by 9 bases, with 20 bases between the two germline ends. CDR3 sequence: CASSTTGIEHGQYF. In DNA, the CDR3 is TGTGCCAGCTCAACCACAGGAATCGAACATGGGCAGTACTTC.

The J gene is TRBJ2-7, the V gene TRBV9; 10 bases agree with TRBD2. Losses at the gene ends were 4 bases for V and 4 bases for J; bases not matched to a gene: 5. This CDR3 region has 14 residues. In germline, CDR1 is SGDLS, CDR2 YYNGEE. CDR3 DNA: TGTGCCAGCAGCCTCTCGACTAGCGGGTACGAGCAGTACTTC. Residues: CASSLSTSGYEQYF.

This clone has more than one count but fewer than ten. V and J are TRBV10-3 and TRBJ2-7; 7 bases align to TRBD1. Looked up from germline, CDR1 is ENHRY and CDR2 is SYGVKD. The CDR3 loop spans 15 amino acids. V trimming: 4 bases; J trimming: 0 bases; junction bases outside the gene matches: 6. CDR3 in amino acids: CAISGGTGASYEQYF. CDR3 in DNA: TGTGCCATCAGTGGAGGCACAGGGGCCTCCTACGAGCAGTACTTC.

This clone has only one observation. The chain employs TRBV30 and TRBJ2-7, with TRBD2 matching over 7 bases. Trimming cost V 0 bases and J 2 bases; bases outside gene matches: 4. CDR1 and CDR2 (germline): GTSNPN, SVGIG (reference sequence). The CDR3 is 14 amino acids. CDR3 nucleotides: TGTGCCTGGAGTGTCCGACTAGCCCCCTACGAGCAGTACTTC. It codes for CAWSVRLAPYEQYF. Supplemented by reference TRBV30 and TRBJ2-7, the full variable domain reads SQTIHQWPATLVQPVGSPLSLECTVEGTSNPNLYWYRQAAGRGLQLLFYSVGIGQISSEVPQNLSASRPQDRQFILSSKKLLLSDSGFYLCAWSVRLAPYEQYFGPGTRLTVT.

The chain uses TRBV4-1 and TRBJ2-7; maybe TRBD2 (6 bases). The length of the CDR3 is 15 residues. CDR1 MGHRA and CDR2 YSYEKL come from the germline V gene. V was clipped by 3 bases and J by 5 bases, with 17 bases between them. The CDR3 bases are TGCGCCAGCAGCCAGGGGACTTCTGGGAGTGACGAGCAGTACTTC. This encodes CASSQGTSGSDEQYF.

The chain joins TRBV7-3 to TRBJ2-5, with a possible D match to TRBD2 (5 bases). With 0 bases removed from V and 7 bases from J, the gap between germline ends came to 9 bases. This CDR3 is built from 13 residues. The germline gives CDR1 SGHTA, CDR2 FQGTGA. The CDR3 DNA reads as TGTGCCAGCAGCTTAACCGTCGGAGGGACCCAGTACTTC. Translating it yields CASSLTVGGTQYF.